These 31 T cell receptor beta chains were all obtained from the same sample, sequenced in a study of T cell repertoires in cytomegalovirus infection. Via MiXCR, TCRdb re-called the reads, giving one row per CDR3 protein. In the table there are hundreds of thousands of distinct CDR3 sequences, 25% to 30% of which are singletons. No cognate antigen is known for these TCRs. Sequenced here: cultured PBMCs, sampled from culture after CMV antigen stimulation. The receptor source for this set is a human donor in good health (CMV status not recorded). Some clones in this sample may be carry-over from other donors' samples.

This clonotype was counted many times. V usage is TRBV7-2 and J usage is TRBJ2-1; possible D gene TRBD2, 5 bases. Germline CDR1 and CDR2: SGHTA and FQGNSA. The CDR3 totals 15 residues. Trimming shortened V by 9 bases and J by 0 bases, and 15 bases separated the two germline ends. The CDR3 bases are TGTGCCAGTTTGGTGGGGAGCCCCTCCTACAATGAGCAGTTCTTC. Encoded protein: CASLVGSPSYNEQFF. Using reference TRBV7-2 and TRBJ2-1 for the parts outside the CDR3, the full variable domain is GAGVSQSPSNKVTEKGKDVELRCDPISGHTALYWYRQSLGQGLEFLIYFQGNSAPDKSGLPSDRFSAERTGGSVSTLTIQRTQQEDSAVYLCASLVGSPSYNEQFFGPGTRLTVL.

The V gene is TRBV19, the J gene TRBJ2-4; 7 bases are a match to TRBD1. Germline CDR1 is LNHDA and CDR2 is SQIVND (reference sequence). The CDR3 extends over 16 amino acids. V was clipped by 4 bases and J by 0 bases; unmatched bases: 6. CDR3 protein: CASSTGTVLAKNIQYF. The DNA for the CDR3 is TGTGCCAGTAGTACGGGGACAGTCCTAGCCAAAAACATTCAGTACTTC.

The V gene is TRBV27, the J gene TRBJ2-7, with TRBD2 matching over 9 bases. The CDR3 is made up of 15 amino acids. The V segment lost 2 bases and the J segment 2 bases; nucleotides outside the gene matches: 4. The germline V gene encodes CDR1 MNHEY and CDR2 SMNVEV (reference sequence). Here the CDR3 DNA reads TGTGCCAGCAGTTTACCTAAGCGGGGGGCCTACGAGCAGTACTTC. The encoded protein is CASSLPKRGAYEQYF.

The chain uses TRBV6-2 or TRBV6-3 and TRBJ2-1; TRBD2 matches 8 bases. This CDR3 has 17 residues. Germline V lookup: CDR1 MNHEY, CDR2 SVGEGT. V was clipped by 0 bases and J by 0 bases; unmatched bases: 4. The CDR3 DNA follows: TGTGCCAGCAGTTACTCTAGCGGGGTTAGCTCCTACAATGAGCAGTTCTTC. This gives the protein CASSYSSGVSSYNEQFF.

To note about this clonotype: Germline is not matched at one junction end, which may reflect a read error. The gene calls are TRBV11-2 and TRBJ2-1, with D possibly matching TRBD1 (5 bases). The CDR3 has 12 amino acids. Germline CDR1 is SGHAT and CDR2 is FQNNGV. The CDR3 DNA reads TGTGCCAGCAGCTTAGACGACAGTCTTGTATCCTTC. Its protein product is CASSLDDSLVSF.

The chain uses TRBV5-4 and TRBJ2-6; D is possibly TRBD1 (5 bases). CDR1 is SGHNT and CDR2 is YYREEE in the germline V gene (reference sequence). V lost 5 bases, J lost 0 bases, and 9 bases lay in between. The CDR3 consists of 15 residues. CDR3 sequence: CASRRDSSGANVLTF. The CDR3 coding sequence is TGTGCCAGCAGACGAGACAGCTCTGGGGCCAACGTCCTGACTTTC.

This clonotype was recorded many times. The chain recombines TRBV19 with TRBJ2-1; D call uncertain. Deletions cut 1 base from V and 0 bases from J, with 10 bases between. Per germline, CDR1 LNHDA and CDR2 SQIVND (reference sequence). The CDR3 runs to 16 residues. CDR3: CASSIVSGSSYNEQFF. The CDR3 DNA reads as TGTGCCAGTAGTATAGTCTCGGGTAGCTCCTACAATGAGCAGTTCTTC.

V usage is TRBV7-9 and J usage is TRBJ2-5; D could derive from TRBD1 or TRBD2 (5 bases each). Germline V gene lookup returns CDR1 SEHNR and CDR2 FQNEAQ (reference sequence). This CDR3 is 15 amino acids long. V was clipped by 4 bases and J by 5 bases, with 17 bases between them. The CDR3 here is CASSSSRDRGETQYF. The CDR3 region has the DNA TGTGCCAGCAGCTCCAGTAGGGACCGAGGGGAGACCCAGTACTTC.

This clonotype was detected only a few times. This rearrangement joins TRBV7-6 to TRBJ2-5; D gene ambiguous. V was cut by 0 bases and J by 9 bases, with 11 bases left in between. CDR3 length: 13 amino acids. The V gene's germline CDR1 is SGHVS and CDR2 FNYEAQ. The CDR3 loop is CASSLAAPLSQYF. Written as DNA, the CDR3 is TGTGCCAGCAGCTTAGCGGCCCCTCTGTCCCAGTACTTC.

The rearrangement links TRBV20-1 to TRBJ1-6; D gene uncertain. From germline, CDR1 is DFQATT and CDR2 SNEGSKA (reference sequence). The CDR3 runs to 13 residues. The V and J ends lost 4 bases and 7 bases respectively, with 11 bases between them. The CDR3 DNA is TGCAGTGCTACAAGGGCTGGGAATTCACCCCTCCACTTT. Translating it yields CSATRAGNSPLHF.

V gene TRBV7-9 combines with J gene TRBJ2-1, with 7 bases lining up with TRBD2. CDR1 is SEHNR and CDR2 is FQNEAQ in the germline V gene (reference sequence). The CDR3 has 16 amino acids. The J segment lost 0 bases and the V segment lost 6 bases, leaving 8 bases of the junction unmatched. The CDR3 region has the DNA TGTGCCAGCAGGCATCTAGCGGAGAGCTCCTACAATGAGCAGTTCTTC. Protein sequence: CASRHLAESSYNEQFF.

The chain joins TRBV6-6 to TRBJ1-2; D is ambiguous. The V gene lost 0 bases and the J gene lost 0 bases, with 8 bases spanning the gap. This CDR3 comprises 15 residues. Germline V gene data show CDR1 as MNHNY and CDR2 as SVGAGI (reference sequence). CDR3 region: CASSYSSWANYGYTF. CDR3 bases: TGTGCCAGCAGTTACTCGAGTTGGGCTAACTATGGCTACACCTTC.

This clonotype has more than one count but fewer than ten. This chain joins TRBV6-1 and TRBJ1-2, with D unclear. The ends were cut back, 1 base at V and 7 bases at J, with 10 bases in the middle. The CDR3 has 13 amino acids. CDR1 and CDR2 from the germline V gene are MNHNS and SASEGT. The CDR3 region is CASSEEAVFGYTF. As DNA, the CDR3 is TGTGCCAGCAGTGAAGAGGCAGTTTTTGGCTACACCTTC.

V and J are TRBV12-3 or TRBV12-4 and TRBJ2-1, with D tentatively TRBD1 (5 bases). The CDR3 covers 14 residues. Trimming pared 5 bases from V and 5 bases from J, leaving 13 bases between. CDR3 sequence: CASSIRTDNNEQFF. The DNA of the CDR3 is TGTGCCAGCAGTATTCGGACGGACAACAATGAGCAGTTCTTC.

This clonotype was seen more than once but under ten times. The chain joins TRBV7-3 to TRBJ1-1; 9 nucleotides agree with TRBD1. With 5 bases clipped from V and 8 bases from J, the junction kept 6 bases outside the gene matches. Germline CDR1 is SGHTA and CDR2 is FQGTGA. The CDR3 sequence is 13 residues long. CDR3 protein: CASSIDRGGEAFF. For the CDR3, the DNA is TGTGCCAGCAGCATTGACAGGGGGGGAGAAGCTTTCTTT.

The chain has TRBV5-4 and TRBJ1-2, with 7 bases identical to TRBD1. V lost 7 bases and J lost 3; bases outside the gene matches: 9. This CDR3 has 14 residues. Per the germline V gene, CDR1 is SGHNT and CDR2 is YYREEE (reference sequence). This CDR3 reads CASASRGGDYGYTF. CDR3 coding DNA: TGTGCCAGCGCCTCCAGGGGGGGCGACTATGGCTACACCTTC. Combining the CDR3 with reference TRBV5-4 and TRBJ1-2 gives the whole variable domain ETGVTQSPTHLIKTRGQQVTLRCSSQSGHNTVSWYQQALGQGPQFIFQYYREEENGRGNFPPRFSGLQFPNYSSELNVNALELDDSALYLCASASRGGDYGYTFGSGTRLTVV.

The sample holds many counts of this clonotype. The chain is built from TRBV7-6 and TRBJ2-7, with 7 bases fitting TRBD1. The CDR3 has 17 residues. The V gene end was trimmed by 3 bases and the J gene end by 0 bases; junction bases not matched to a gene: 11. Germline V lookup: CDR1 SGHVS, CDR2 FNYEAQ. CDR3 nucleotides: TGTGCCAGCAGCTTTGACAGGGACGGTTTTAGCTCCTACGAGCAGTACTTC. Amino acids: CASSFDRDGFSSYEQYF.

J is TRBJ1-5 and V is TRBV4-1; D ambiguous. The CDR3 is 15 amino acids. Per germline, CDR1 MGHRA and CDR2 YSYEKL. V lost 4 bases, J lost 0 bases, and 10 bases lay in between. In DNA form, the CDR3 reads TGCGCCAGCAGCCGAGCCCCAACTAGCAATCAGCCCCAGCATTTT. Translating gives CASSRAPTSNQPQHF.

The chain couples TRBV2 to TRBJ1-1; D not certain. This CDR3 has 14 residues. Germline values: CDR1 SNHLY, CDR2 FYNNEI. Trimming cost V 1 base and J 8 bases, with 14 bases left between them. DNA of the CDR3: TGTGCCAGCAGTGAAGATTATGGGGTTCGGGAAGCTTTCTTT. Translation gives CASSEDYGVREAFF.

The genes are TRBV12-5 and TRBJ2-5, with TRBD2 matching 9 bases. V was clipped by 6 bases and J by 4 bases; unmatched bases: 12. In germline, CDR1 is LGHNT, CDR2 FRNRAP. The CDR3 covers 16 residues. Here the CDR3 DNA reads TGTGCTAGTGGCCACCCCTTGGCGGGGGGGACAGAGACCCAGTACTTC. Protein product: CASGHPLAGGTETQYF.

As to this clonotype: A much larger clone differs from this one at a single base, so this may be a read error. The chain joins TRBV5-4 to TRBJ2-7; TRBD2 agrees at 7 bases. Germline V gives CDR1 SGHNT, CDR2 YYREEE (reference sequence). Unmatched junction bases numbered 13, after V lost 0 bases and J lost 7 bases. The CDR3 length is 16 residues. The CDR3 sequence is CASSLDSSGLSSEQYF. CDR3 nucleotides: TGTGCCAGCAGCTTGGACTCTAGCGGTCTCTCGTCTGAGCAGTACTTC. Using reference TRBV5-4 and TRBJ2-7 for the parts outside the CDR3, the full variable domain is ETGVTQSPTHLIKTRGQQVTLRCSSQSGHNTVSWYQQALGQGPQFIFQYYREEENGRGNFPPRFSGLQFPNYSSELNVNALELDDSALYLCASSLDSSGLSSEQYFGPGTRLTVT.

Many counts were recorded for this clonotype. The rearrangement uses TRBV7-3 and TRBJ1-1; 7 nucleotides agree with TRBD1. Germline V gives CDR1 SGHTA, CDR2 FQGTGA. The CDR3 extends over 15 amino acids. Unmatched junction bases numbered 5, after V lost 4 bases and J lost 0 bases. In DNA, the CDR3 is TGTGCCAGCAGCTGGGACAGTAACATGAACACTGAAGCTTTCTTT. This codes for CASSWDSNMNTEAFF.

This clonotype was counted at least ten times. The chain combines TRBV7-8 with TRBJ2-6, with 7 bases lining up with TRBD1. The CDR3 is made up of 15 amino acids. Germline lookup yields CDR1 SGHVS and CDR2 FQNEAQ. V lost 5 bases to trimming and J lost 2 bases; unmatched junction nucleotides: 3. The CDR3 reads CASSRDRAGANVLTF. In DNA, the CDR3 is TGTGCCAGCAGCCGAGACAGGGCTGGGGCCAACGTCCTGACTTTC.

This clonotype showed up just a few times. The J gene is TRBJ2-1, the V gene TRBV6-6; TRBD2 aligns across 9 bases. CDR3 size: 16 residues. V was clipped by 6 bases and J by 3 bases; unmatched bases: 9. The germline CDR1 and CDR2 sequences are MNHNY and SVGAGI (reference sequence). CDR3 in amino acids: CASRKTSSGDYNEQFF. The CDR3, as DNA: TGTGCCAGCAGAAAGACGTCTAGCGGGGACTACAATGAGCAGTTCTTC.

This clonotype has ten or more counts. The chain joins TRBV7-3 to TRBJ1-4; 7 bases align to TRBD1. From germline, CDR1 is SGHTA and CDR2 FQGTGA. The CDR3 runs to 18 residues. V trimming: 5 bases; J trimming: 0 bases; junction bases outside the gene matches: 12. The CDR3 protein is CASSGWDRKTPTNEKLFF. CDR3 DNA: TGTGCCAGCAGCGGATGGGACAGAAAGACCCCAACTAATGAAAAACTGTTTTTT.

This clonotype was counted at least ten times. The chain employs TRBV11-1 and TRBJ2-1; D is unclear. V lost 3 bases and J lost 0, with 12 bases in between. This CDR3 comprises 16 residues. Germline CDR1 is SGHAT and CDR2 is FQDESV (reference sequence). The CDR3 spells CASSFGGESSYNEQFF. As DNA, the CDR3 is TGTGCCAGCAGCTTTGGCGGCGAGAGCTCCTACAATGAGCAGTTCTTC.

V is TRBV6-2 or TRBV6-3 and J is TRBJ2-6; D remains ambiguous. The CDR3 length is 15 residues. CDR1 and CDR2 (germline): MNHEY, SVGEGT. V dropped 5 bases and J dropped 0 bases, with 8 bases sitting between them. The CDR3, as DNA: TGTGCCAGCAGTCCACGCACCTCTGGGGCCAACGTCCTGACTTTC. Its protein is CASSPRTSGANVLTF.

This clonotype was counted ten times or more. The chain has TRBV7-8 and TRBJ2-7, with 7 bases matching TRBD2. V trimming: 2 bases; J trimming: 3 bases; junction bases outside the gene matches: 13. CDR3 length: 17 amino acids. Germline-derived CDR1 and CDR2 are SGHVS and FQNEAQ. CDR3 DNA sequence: TGTGCCAGCAGCTTACCTTCGGGAGGTACCCACATCTACGAGCAGTACTTC. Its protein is CASSLPSGGTHIYEQYF.

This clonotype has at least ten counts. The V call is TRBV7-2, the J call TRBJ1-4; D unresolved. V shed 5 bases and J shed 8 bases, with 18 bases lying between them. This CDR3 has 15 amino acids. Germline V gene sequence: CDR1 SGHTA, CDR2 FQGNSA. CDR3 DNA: TGTGCCAGCAGCCATGGAGGCGCGGGGTACGAAAAACTGTTTTTT. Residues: CASSHGGAGYEKLFF.

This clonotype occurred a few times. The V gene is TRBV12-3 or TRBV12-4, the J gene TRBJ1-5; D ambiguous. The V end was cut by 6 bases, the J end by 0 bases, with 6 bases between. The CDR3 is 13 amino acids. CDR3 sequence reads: CASRSNSNQPQHF. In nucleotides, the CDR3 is TGTGCCAGCAGGTCGAATAGCAATCAGCCCCAGCATTTT.

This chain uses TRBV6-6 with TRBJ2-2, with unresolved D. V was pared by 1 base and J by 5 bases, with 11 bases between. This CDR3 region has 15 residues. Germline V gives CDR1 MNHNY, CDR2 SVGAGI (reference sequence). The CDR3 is CASSYFRGSTGELFF. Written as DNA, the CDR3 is TGTGCCAGCAGTTACTTTCGTGGGTCGACCGGGGAGCTGTTTTTT.